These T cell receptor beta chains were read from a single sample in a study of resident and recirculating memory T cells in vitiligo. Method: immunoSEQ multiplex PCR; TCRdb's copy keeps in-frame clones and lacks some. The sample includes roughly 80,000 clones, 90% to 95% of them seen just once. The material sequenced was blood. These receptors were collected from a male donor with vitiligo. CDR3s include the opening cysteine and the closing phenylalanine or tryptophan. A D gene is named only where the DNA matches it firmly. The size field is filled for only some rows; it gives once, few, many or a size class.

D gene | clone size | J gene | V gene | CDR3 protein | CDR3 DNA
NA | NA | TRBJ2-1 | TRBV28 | CASTPLRGTYNEQFF | TGTGCCAGCACCCCCCTCCGGGGAACCTACAATGAGCAGTTCTTC
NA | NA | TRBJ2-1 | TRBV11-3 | CASSPAGDRNEQFF | TGTGCCAGCAGCCCGGCAGGGGATCGCAATGAGCAGTTCTTC
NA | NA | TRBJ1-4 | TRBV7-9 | CASSLMLWRGAEKLFF | TGTGCCAGCAGCTTAATGTTATGGAGGGGAGCGGAAAAACTGTTTTTT
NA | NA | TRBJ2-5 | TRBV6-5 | CASSLGSWETQYF | TGTGCCAGCTCCCTCGGGAGCTGGGAGACCCAGTACTTC
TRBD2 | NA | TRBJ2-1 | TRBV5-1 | CASTNAGTSGNEQFF | TGCGCCAGCACGAACGCCGGGACTAGCGGCAATGAGCAGTTCTTC
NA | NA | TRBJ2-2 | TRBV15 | CATSREVASGELFF | TGTGCCACCAGCAGAGAAGTCGCGTCCGGGGAGCTGTTTTTT
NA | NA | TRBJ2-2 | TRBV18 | CASSPLDSPPTGELFF | TGTGCCAGCTCACCACTCGACTCCCCCCCCACCGGGGAGCTGTTTTTT
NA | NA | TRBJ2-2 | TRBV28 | CASSSVLRSGTGELFF | TGTGCCAGCAGTTCCGTATTGCGGTCGGGGACCGGGGAGCTGTTTTTT
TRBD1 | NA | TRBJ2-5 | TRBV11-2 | CASSFLTGDRGKTQYF | TGTGCCAGCAGCTTCCTAACGGGGGACAGGGGGAAGACCCAGTACTTC
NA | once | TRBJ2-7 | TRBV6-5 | CASVDNSYEQYF | TGTGCCAGCGTGGACAACTCCTACGAGCAGTACTTC
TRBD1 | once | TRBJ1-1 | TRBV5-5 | CASSLEGDRGGSRTEAFF | TGTGCCAGCAGCTTGGAAGGTGACAGGGGCGGATCGCGCACTGAAGCTTTCTTT
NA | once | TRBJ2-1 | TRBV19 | CASAIDGEIDYNEQFF | TGTGCCAGCGCAATCGATGGGGAGATTGACTACAATGAGCAGTTCTTC
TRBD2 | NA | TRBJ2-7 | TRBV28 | CASSLLRLAGDRYEQYF | TGTGCCAGCAGTTTATTGCGGCTAGCGGGAGATCGGTACGAGCAGTACTTC
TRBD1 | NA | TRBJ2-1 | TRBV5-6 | CASSLPPGGINEQFF | TGTGCCAGCAGCTTGCCTCCAGGGGGCATCAATGAGCAGTTCTTC
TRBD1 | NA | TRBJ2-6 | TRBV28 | CASRPNPGQRNSGANVLTF | TGTGCCAGCAGACCTAACCCGGGACAGAGGAACTCTGGGGCCAACGTCCTGACTTTC
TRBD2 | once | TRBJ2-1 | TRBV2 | CASSRPPRTSGRRSYNEQFF | TGTGCCAGCTCCCGCCCTCCCCGGACTAGCGGGAGGAGGTCCTACAATGAGCAGTTCTTC
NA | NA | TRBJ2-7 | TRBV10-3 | CAISESLGTYEQYF | TGTGCCATCAGTGAGTCGCTAGGAACCTACGAGCAGTACTTC
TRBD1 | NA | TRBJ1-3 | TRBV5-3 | CARSPLQGARGNTIYF | TGTGCCAGAAGCCCTCTACAGGGGGCACGAGGAAACACCATATATTTT
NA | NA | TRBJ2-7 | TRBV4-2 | CASSQDWPGDSYEQYF | TGTGCCAGCAGCCAAGATTGGCCCGGGGACTCCTACGAGCAGTACTTC
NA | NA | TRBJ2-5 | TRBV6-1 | CASSDGWQETQYF | TGTGCCAGCAGTGACGGGTGGCAAGAGACCCAGTACTTC
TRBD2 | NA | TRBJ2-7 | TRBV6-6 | CASRPTSGRAREQYF | TGTGCCAGCAGGCCCACTAGCGGGAGGGCTCGCGAGCAGTACTTC
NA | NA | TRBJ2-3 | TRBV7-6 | CASSLTPNLPTDTQYF | TGTGCCAGCAGCTTAACCCCTAATCTCCCCACAGATACGCAGTATTTT
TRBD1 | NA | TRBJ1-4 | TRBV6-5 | CASSVRGDEKLFF | TGTGCCAGCAGTGTCAGGGGGGACGAAAAACTGTTTTTT
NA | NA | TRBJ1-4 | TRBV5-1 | CASSFGQNTNEKLFF | TGCGCCAGCAGCTTTGGACAGAATACTAATGAAAAACTGTTTTTT
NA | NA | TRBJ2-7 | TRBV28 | CASSWGQATYEQYF | TGTGCCAGCAGTTGGGGGCAGGCGACCTACGAGCAGTACTTC
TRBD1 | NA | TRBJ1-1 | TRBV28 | CASSLLAGGFYTEAFF | TGTGCCAGCAGTTTATTGGCAGGGGGCTTTTACACTGAAGCTTTCTTT
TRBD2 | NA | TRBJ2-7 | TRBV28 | CASSLVAGAAGHEQYF | TGTGCCAGCAGTTTGGTAGCGGGAGCGGCCGGACACGAGCAGTACTTC
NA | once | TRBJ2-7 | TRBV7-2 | CASSLDRWTTADEQYF | TGTGCCAGCAGCTTAGACCGGTGGACTACGGCGGACGAGCAGTACTTC
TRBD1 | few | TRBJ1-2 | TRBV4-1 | CASSRGLRSGGYGYTF | TGCGCCAGCAGCCGAGGGCTGAGGTCAGGGGGCTATGGCTACACCTTC
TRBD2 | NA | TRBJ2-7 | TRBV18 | CASSPPSPTSGYEQYF | TGTGCCAGCTCACCACCGTCCCCCACTAGCGGCTACGAGCAGTACTTC
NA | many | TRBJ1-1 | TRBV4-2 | CASSQSEGDRAFF | TGTGCCAGCAGCCAATCTGAAGGAGACCGAGCTTTCTTT
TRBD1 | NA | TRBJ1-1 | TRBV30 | CAWSLQGAFRAFF | TGTGCCTGGAGTTTACAGGGGGCTTTTAGGGCTTTCTTT
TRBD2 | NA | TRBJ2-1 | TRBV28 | CASSPGTSGTYNEQFF | TGTGCCAGCAGTCCAGGGACTAGCGGGACCTACAATGAGCAGTTCTTC
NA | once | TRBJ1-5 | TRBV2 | CASVGRGGNQPQHF | TGTGCCAGCGTCGGCAGGGGAGGCAATCAGCCCCAGCATTTT
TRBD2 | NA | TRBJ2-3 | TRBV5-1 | CASSLLAGHTDTQYF | TGCGCCAGCAGCTTACTAGCGGGCCACACAGATACGCAGTATTTT
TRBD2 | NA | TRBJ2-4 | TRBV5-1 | CASSPPLAGGPVTKNIQYF | TGCGCCAGCAGCCCCCCCCTAGCGGGAGGGCCGGTGACCAAAAACATTCAGTACTTC
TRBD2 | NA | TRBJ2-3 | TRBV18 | CASSPGLAGPADTQYF | TGTGCCAGCTCACCAGGACTAGCGGGCCCCGCAGATACGCAGTATTTT
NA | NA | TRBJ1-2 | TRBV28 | CASSPGGGTANYGYTF | TGTGCCAGCAGTCCGGGAGGGGGTACAGCTAACTATGGCTACACCTTC
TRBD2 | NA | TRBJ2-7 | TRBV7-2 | CASSLAAGLRGTYEQYF | TGTGCCAGCAGCTTAGCGGCGGGACTAAGGGGTACCTACGAGCAGTACTTC
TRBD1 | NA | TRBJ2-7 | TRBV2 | CASSEGMGQSYEQYF | TGTGCCAGCAGTGAAGGGATGGGACAGTCCTACGAGCAGTACTTC
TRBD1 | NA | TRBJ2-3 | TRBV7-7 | CASSMSGTGVGDTQYF | TGTGCCAGCAGCATGTCCGGGACAGGGGTAGGAGATACGCAGTATTTT